This record concerns one T cell receptor beta chain sequence. The protocol was immunoSEQ multiplex PCR, while the TCRdb copy is restricted to in-frame clones and leaves out a portion. This sample carries 73,000 or so clones, roughly nine tenths of them seen once, and the ten largest clones take 0.65% to 1%. These data originate in a study of T cell changes during pregnancy in multiple sclerosis. The origin of this receptor is a female donor with multiple sclerosis, enrolled in a pregnancy study. Material: peripheral blood, obtained in the second trimester of pregnancy.

DNA for the CDR3: TGCGCCAGCAGCCGGGAGGGGGCTGGGACTGAAGCTTTCTTT. It yields the protein CASSREGAGTEAFF. The chain joins TRBV5-1 to TRBJ1-1; TRBD1 matches at 7 bases. Looked up from germline, CDR1 is SGHRS and CDR2 is YFSETQ. CDR3 length: 14 residues. Germline trimming cut 4 bases from V and 5 bases from J; bases unmatched to any gene: 8.